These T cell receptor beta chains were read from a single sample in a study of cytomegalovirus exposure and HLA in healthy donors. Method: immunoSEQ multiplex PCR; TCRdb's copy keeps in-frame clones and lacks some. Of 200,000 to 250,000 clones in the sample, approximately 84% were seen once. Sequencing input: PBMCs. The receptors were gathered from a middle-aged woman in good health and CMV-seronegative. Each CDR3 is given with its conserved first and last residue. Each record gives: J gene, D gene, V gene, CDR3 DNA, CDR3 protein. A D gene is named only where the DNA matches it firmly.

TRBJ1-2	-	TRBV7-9	TGTGCCAGCAGCTTAGACACCGTCTATGGCTACACCTTC	CASSLDTVYGYTF
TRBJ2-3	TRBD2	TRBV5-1	TGCGCCAGCAGCTTGGGAGGACTAGCGGGGGGGGGCACAGATACGCAGTATTTT	CASSLGGLAGGGTDTQYF
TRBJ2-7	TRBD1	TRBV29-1	TGCAGCGCCGAAGGACAGGGGGCTGGTGAGCAGTACTTC	CSAEGQGAGEQYF
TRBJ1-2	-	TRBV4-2	TGTGCCAGCAGCCAAGATCCCGACAGCTATGGCTACACCTTC	CASSQDPDSYGYTF
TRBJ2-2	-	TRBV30	TGTGCCTGGAGGGCCGCAGGGGTGGGCACCGGGGAGCTGTTTTTT	CAWRAAGVGTGELFF
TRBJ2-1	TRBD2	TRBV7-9	TGTGCCAGCAGTACCCCGGGGAGCGGGGGTGAACTCACGAATGAGCAGTTCTTC	CASSTPGSGGELTNEQFF
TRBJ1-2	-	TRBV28	TGTGCCAGCAGTCAGGGGCTCGGTGGCTACACCTTC	CASSQGLGGYTF
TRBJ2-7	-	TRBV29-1	TGCAGCTCACCGGGCGGGACAGCGCCCTACGAGCAGTACTTC	CSSPGGTAPYEQYF
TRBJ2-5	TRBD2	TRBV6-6	TGTGCCAGCAGTATGTGGCGGGGGGGCACTGAGACCCAGTACTTC	CASSMWRGGTETQYF
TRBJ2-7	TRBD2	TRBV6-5	TGTGCCAGCAGTCAAATCACGAGACTAGCCGTCGAGCAGTACTTC	CASSQITRLAVEQYF